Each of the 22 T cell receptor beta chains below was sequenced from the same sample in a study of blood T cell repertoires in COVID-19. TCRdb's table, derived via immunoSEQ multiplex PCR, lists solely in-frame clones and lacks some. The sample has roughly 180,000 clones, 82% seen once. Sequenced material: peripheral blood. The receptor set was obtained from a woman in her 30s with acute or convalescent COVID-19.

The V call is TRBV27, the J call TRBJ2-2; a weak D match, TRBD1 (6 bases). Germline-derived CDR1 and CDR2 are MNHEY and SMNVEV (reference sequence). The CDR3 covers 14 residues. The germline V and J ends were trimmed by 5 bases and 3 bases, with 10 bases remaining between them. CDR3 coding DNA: TGTGCCAGCAGTCACCGGACAGACACCGGGGAGCTGTTTTTT. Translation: CASSHRTDTGELFF.

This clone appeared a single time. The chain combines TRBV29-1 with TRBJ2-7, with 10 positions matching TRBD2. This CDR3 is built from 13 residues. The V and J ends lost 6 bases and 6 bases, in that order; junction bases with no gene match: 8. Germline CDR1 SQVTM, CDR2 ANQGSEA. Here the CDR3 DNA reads TGCAGCGTGTCCCAGCGGGGGGGAGGCGAGCAGTACTTC. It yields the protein CSVSQRGGGEQYF.

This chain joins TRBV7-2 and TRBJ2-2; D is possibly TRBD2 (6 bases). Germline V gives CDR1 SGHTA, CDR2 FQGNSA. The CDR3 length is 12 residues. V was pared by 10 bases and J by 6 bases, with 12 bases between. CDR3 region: CANGGLAGELFF. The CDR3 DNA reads TGTGCCAACGGGGGTTTAGCCGGGGAGCTGTTTTTT.

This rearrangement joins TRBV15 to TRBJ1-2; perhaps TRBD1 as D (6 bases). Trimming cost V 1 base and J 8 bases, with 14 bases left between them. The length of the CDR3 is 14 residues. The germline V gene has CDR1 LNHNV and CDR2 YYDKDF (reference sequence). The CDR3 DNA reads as TGTGCCACCAGCAGAGCCAAAACAGGGAGCGGCTACACCTTC. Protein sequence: CATSRAKTGSGYTF.

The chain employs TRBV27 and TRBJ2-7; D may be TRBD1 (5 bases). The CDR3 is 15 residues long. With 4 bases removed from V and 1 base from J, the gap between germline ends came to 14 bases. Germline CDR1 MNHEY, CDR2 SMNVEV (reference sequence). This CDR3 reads CASSYIGASSYEQYF. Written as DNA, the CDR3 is TGTGCCAGCAGTTATATTGGGGCAAGTTCCTACGAGCAGTACTTC.

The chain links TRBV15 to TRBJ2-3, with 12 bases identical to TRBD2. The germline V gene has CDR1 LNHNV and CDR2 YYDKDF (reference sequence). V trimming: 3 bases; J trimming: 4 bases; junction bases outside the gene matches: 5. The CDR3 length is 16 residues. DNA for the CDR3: TGTGCCACCAGCAGCGGATCTAGCGGGGGGGCAGATACGCAGTATTTT. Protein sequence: CATSSGSSGGADTQYF.

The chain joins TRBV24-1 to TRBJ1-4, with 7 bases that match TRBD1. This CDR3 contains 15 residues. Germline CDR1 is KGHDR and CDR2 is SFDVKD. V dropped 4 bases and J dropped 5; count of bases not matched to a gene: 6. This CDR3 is CATSDPGTVNEKLFF. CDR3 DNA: TGTGCCACCAGTGACCCCGGGACAGTCAATGAAAAACTGTTTTTT.

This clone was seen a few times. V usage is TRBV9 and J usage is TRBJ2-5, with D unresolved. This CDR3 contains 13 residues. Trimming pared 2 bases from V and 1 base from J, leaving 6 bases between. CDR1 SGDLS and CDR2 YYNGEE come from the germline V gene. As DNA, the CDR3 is TGTGCCAGCAGCGTTCGAGGCCAAGAGACCCAGTACTTC. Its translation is CASSVRGQETQYF.

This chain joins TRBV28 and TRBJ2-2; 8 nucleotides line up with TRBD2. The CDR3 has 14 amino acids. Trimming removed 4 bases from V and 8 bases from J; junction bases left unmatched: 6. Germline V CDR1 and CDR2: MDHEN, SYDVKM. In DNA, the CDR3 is TGTGCCAGCAGTTACTCGGGAGGGAGGGGGGAGCTGTTTTTT. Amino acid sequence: CASSYSGGRGELFF.

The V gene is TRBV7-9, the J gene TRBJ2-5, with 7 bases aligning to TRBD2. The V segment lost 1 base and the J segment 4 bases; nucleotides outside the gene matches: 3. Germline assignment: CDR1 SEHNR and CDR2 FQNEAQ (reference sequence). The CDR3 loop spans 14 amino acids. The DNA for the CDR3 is TGTGCCAGCAGCTTAGTATCGGGGGGAGAGACCCAGTACTTC. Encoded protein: CASSLVSGGETQYF.

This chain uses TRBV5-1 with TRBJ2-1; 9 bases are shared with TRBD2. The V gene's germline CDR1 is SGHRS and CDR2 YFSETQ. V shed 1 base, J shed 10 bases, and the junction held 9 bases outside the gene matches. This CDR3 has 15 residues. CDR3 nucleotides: TGCGCCAGCAGCTTGTTTAGCGGGAGCATGCGGGAGCAGTTCTTC. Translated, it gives CASSLFSGSMREQFF.

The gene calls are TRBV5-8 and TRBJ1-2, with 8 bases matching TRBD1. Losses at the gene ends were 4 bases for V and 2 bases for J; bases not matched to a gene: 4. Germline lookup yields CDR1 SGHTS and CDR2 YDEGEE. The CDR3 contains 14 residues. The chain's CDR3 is CASSRTGWNYGYTF. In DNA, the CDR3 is TGTGCCAGCAGCAGGACAGGGTGGAACTATGGCTACACCTTC.

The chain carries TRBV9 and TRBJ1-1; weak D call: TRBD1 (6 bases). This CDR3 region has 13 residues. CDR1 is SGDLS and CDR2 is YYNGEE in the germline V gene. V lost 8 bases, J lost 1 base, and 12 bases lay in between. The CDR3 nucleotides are TGTGCCAGTAACCAGGGGACGAACACTGAAGCTTTCTTT. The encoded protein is CASNQGTNTEAFF.

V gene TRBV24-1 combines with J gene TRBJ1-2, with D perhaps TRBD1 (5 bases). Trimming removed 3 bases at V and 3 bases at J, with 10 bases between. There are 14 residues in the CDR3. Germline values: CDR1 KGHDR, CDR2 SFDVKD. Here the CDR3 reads CATSDGGTYYGYTF. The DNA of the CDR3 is TGTGCCACCAGTGATGGGGGGACGTACTATGGCTACACCTTC.

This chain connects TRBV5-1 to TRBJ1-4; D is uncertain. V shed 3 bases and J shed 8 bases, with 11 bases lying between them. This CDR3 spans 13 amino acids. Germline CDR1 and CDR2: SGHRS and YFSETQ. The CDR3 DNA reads TGCGCCAGCAGCTCCTCGGCGGGGGAAAAACTGTTTTTT. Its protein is CASSSSAGEKLFF.

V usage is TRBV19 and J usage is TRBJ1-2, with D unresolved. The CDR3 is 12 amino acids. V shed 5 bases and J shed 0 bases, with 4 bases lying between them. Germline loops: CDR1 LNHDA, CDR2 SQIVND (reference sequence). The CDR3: CASSYSNYGYTF. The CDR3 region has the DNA TGTGCCAGTAGTTACTCTAACTATGGCTACACCTTC.

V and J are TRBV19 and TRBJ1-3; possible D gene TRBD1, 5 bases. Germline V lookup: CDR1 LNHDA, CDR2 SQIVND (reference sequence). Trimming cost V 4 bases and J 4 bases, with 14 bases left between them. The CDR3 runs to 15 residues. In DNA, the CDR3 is TGTGCCAGTAGTAGGCTGGGATGGACAGGAAACACCATATATTTT. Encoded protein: CASSRLGWTGNTIYF.

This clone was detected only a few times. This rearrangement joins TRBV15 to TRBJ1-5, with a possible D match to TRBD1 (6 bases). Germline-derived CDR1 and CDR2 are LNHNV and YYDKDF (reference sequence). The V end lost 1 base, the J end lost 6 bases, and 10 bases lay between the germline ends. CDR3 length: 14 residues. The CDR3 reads CATSRGRGTQPQHF. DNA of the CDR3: TGTGCCACCAGCAGAGGCAGGGGTACTCAGCCCCAGCATTTT.

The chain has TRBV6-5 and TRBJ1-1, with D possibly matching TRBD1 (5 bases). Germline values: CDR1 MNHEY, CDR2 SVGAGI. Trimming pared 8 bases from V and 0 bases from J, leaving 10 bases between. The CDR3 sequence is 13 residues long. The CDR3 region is CASDSDMNTEAFF. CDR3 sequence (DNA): TGTGCCAGCGACAGCGACATGAACACTGAAGCTTTCTTT.

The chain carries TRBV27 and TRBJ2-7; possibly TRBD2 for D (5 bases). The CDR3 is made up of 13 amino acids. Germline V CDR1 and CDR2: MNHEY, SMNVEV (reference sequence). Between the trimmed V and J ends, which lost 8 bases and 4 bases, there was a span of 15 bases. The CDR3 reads CASGSRVRYEQYF. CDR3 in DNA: TGTGCCAGCGGGTCGAGGGTGAGGTACGAGCAGTACTTC.

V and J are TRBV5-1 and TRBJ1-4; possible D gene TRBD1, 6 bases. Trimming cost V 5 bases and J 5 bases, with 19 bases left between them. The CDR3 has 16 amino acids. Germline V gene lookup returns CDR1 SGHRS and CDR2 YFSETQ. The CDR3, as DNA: TGCGCCAGCAGGCCTGGCCTGGACAGTAAAAATGAAAAACTGTTTTTT. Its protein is CASRPGLDSKNEKLFF.

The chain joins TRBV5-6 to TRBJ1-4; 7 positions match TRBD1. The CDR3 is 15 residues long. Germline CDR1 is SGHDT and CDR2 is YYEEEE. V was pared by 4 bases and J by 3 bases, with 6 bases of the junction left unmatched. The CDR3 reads CASSIFGTANEKLFF. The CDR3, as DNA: TGTGCCAGCAGCATATTCGGGACAGCTAATGAAAAACTGTTTTTT. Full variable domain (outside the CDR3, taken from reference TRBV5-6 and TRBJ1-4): DAGVTQSPTHLIKTRGQQVTLRCSPKSGHDTVSWYQQALGQGPQFIFQYYEEEERQRGNFPDRFSGHQFPNYSSELNVNALLLGDSALYLCASSIFGTANEKLFFGSGTQLSVL.